The clone carrying this T cell receptor (beta chain) was recorded a few times. For bulk TCR libraries, previously described methods and listed TCR primers were used. TCRdb ran MiXCR on the PCR reads and lists one entry per CDR3 protein. The data contain a few hundred thousand distinct CDR3 sequences, roughly 23% of them singletons. These data belong to a study of molecular identifiers for immune sequencing clone quantification. Naive CD8 T cell sorting was performed on the CD8+CD4-CCR7+CD45RA+ phenotype. CDR3 length equals 14 residues. The germline CDR1 and CDR2 sequences are GTSNPN and SVGIG (reference sequence). Trimming left V 2 bases short and J 4 bases short, with 14 bases between.

The chain uses TRBV30 and TRBJ1-1; D is possibly TRBD1 (5 bases). This receptor was identified in a human donor in good health. Some libraries in this study had Jurkat cell RNA spiked in. Material for sequencing was naive CD8+ T cells from blood, with Jurkat cell RNA spiked in. Subset described: FACS-sorted CD8+CD4-CCR7+CD45RA+ naive T cells. For the CDR3, the DNA is TGTGCCTGGAGTCCCGGGACTTTGGGCACTGAAGCTTTCTTT. Amino acid sequence: CAWSPGTLGTEAFF.